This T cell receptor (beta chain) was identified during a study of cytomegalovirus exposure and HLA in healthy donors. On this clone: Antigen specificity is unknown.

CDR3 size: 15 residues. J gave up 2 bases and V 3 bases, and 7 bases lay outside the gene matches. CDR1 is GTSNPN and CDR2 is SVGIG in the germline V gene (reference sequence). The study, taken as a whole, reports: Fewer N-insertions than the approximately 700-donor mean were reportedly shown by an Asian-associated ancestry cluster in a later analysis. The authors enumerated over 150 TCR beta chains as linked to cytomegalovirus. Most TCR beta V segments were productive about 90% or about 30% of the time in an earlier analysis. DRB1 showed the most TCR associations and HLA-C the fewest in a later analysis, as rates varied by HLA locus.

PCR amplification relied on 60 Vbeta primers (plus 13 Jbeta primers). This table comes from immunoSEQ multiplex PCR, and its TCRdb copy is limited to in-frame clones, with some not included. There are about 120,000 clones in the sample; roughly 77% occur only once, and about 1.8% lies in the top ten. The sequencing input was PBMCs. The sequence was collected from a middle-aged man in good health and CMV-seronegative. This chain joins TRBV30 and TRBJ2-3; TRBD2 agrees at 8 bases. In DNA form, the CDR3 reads TGTGCCTGGAGCGATGGACTAGCCTCCACAGATACGCAGTATTTT. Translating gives CAWSDGLASTDTQYF.